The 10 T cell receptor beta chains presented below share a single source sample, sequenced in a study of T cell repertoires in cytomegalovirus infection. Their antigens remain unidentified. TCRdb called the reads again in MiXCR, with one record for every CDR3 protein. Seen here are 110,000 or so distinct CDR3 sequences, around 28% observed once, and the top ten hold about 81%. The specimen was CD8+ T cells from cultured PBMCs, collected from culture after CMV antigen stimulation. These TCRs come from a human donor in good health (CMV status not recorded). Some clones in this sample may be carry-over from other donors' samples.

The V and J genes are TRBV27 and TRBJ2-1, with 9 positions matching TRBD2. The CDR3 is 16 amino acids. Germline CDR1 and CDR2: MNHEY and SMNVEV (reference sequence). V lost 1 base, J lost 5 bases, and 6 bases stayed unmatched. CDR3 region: CASSLWGTSYNNEQFF. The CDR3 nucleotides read TGTGCCAGCAGTTTATGGGGGACTAGCTACAACAATGAGCAGTTCTTC.

CDR3 sequence: CASSAKTSGGGNEQFF. In DNA form, the CDR3 reads TGTGCCAGCAGCGCCAAAACTAGCGGGGGCGGCAATGAGCAGTTCTTC. The gene calls are TRBV4-2 and TRBJ2-1, with 11 bases identical to TRBD2. CDR3 length equals 16 residues. Germline V CDR1 and CDR2: LGHNA, YNFKEQ. The V gene end was trimmed by 5 bases and the J gene end by 6 bases; junction bases not matched to a gene: 9.

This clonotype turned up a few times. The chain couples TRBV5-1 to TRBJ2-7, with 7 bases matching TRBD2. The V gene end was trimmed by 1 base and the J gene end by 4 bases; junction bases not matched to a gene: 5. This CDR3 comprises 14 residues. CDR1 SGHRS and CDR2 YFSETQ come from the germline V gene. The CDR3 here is CASSLRGEDYEQYF. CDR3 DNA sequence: TGCGCCAGCAGCTTGCGGGGGGAGGATTACGAGCAGTACTTC.

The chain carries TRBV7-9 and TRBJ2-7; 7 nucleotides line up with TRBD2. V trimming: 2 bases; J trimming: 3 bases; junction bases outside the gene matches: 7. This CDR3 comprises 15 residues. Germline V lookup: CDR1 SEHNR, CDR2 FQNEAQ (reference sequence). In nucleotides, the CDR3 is TGTGCCAGCAGCTTACGGGAGGAGGGGATCTACGAGCAGTACTTC. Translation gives CASSLREEGIYEQYF. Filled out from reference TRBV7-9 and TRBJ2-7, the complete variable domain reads DTGVSQNPRHKITKRGQNVTFRCDPISEHNRLYWYRQTLGQGPEFLTYFQNEAQLEKSRLLSDRFSAERPKGSFSTLEIQRTEQGDSAMYLCASSLREEGIYEQYFGPGTRLTVT.

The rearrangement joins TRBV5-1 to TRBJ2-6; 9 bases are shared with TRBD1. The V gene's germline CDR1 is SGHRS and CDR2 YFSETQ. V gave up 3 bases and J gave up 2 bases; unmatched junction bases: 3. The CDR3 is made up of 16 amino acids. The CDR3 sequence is CASSSGTGPGANVLTF. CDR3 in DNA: TGCGCCAGCAGCTCCGGGACAGGGCCTGGGGCCAACGTCCTGACTTTC.

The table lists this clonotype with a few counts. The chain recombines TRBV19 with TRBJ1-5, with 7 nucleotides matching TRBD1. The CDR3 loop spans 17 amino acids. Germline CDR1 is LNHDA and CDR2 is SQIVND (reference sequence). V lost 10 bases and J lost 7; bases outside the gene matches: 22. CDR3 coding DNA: TGTGCCACTCGAATGACAGGGACCCTCGGATTCGAACAGCCCCAGCATTTT. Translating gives CATRMTGTLGFEQPQHF.

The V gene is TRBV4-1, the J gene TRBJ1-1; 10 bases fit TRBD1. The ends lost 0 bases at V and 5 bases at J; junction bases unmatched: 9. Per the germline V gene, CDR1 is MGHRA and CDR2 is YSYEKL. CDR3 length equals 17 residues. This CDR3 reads CASSQDPWDRGRTEAFF. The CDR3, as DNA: TGCGCCAGCAGCCAAGATCCCTGGGACAGGGGAAGGACTGAAGCTTTCTTT.

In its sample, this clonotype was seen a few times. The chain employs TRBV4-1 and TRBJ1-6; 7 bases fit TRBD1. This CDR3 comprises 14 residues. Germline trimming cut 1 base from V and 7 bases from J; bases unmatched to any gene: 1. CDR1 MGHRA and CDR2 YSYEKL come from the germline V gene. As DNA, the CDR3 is TGCGCCAGCAGCCAAGCAGGGGGAAATTCACCCCTCCACTTT. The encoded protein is CASSQAGGNSPLHF.

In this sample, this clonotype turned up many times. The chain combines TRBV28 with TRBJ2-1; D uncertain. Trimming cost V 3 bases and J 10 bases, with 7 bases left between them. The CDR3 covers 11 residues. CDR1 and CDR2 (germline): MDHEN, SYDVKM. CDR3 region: CASSFYGEQFF. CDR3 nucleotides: TGTGCCAGCAGTTTCTATGGAGAGCAGTTCTTC.

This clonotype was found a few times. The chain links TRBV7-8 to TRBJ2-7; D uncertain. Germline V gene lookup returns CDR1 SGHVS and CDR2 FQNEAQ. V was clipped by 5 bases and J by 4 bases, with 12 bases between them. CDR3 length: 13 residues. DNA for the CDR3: TGTGCCAGCAGCCCTCGTAGGCCTTACGAGCAGTACTTC. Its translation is CASSPRRPYEQYF.